This TCR beta chain was sequenced for a study of T cell repertoires in cytomegalovirus infection. In the study overall: Used in the study were CMV epitopes, some recently identified and HLA-C-restricted, others well-studied and HLA-B-restricted. Public TCR beta signatures provided an indication of both CMV infection and a matching HLA type.

The junction had 9 bases not matched to a gene; V was cut back by 3 bases and J by 15 bases. CDR3 length equals 13 residues. CDR1 SGHTA and CDR2 FQGNSA come from the germline V gene. Study-wide results and limits: Adding up the frequency of public TCR beta families identified people who carried CMV plus the relevant HLA. It was HLA-C-restricted CMV-specific TCR beta clonotypes that dominated the response ex vivo.

A remark on this clonotype: Its antigen is unknown.

TCRdb re-analysed the reads in MiXCR, keeping a single row per CDR3 protein. There are hundreds of thousands of distinct CDR3 sequences in the sample; about 39% occur only once, and 35% to 50% lies in the top ten. The TCR sequence derives from a human donor in good health (CMV status not recorded). Some clones in this sample may be carry-over from other donors' samples. The chain joins TRBV7-2 to TRBJ2-4, with 9 nucleotides matching TRBD1. Sequences were derived from cultured PBMCs, sampled from culture after CMV antigen stimulation. DNA of the CDR3: TGTGCCAGCAGCTTCGACGGGACAGGGCGAGGGTACTTC. Its protein is CASSFDGTGRGYF.